The next 26 T cell receptor beta chains were all read from a single sample in a study of monozygotic twins with inflammatory bowel disease. TCRdb reanalyzed the 5' RACE reads and collapses them to one entry per CDR3 protein, without DNA. Its table lists about 140,000 distinct CDR3 sequences. Sequenced: blood. The receptors were gathered from a human donor with ulcerative colitis or Crohn's disease, or a healthy co-twin of an affected twin (not recorded which).

This sequence joins TRBV20-1 and TRBJ2-1; the D call from TCRdb, TRBD2, cannot be confirmed without DNA. This CDR3 has 17 residues. Germline-derived CDR1 and CDR2 are DFQATT and SNEGSKA (reference sequence). The CDR3 protein is CSARDALAGEAYNEQFF.

The CDR3 here is CASSFHAGEGNQPQHF. The V call is TRBV7-8, the J call TRBJ1-5; TCRdb proposes TRBD1, but this gene call is untestable without DNA. Germline CDR1 is SGHVS and CDR2 is FQNEAQ. The CDR3 extends over 16 amino acids.

The CDR3 sequence: CARPDDAESYEQYF. The chain employs TRBV6-2 or TRBV6-3 and TRBJ2-7. The CDR3 is 14 residues long. Germline-derived CDR1 and CDR2 are MNHEY and SVGEGT.

The chain combines TRBV7-8 with TRBJ2-7; TCRdb gives TRBD1 as the D gene, but with no DNA this cannot be confirmed. CDR1 and CDR2 (germline): SGHVS, FQNEAQ. The CDR3 spans 17 residues. CDR3 loop: CASSLVGGTTSSYEQYF.

The chain couples TRBV29-1 to TRBJ1-1; there is no DNA to check the TCRdb D call of TRBD1. The CDR3 loop spans 14 amino acids. From germline, CDR1 is SQVTM and CDR2 ANQGSEA. CDR3 amino acids: CSAGTGRMNTEAFF.

This sequence joins TRBV13 and TRBJ1-3; without DNA, the TCRdb call of TRBD1 cannot be checked. This CDR3 is built from 15 residues. From germline, CDR1 is PRHDT and CDR2 FYEKMQ (reference sequence). The CDR3 loop reads CASSPEDRGGNTIYF.

This chain links TRBV6-2 or TRBV6-3 with TRBJ1-5; TCRdb picks TRBD1, but there is no DNA to check that call. The CDR3 length is 18 residues. Germline-derived CDR1 and CDR2 are MNHEY and SVGEGT. This CDR3 is CASSYMGTRTGRAKPQHF.

CDR3 loop: CASSRTEGNTIYF. The genes are TRBV7-9 and TRBJ1-3. Germline CDR1 reads SEHNR; CDR2 reads FQNEAQ (reference sequence). The CDR3 length is 13 residues.

This chain connects TRBV7-3 to TRBJ2-3. The CDR3 extends over 12 amino acids. In germline, CDR1 is SGHTA, CDR2 FQGTGA. CDR3 in amino acids: CASSWGTDTQYF.

This chain links TRBV5-1 with TRBJ2-1; TCRdb's D call, TRBD1, is unchecked because there is no DNA. The CDR3 sequence is 16 residues long. The germline CDR1 and CDR2 sequences are SGHRS and YFSETQ. CDR3 residues: CASSPARGRSDNEQFF. The variable domain in full, with the rest retrieved from reference TRBV5-1 and TRBJ2-1, is KAGVTQTPRYLIKTRGQQVTLSCSPISGHRSVSWYQQTPGQGLQFLFEYFSETQRNKGNFPGRFSGRQFSNSRSEMNVSTLELGDSALYLCASSPARGRSDNEQFFGPGTRLTVL.

CDR3 sequence: CASSLRPLAAAPPSYEQYF. The chain links TRBV11-2 to TRBJ2-7; the TCRdb call, TRBD1, lacks DNA for checking. The germline CDR1 and CDR2 sequences are SGHAT and FQNNGV. The CDR3 sequence is 19 residues long. The entire variable domain, with the rest obtained from reference TRBV11-2 and TRBJ2-7, is as follows: EAGVAQSPRYKIIEKRQSVAFWCNPISGHATLYWYQQILGQGPKLLIQFQNNGVVDDSQLPKDRFSAERLKGVDSTLKIQPAKLEDSAVYLCASSLRPLAAAPPSYEQYFGPGTRLTVT.

This chain connects TRBV6-5 to TRBJ1-5. The CDR3 totals 15 residues. Germline V gene sequence: CDR1 MNHEY, CDR2 SVGAGI. This CDR3 reads CASSYEVVSNQPQHF.

The chain links TRBV18 to TRBJ2-2; TCRdb returns TRBD1, unconfirmable since there is no DNA. Germline CDR1 is KGHSH and CDR2 is LQKENI. This CDR3 is 20 amino acids long. CDR3: CASSRKTAKTGLANTGELFF.

The rearrangement uses TRBV5-1 and TRBJ1-1; there is no DNA to check the TCRdb D call of TRBD1. The CDR3 covers 20 residues. Germline CDR1 reads SGHRS; CDR2 reads YFSETQ. The chain's CDR3 is CASSLAFITWDGGSGTEAFF.

CDR3 loop: CASSSSSGRVDNEQFF. The V gene is TRBV6-2 or TRBV6-3, the J gene TRBJ2-1; TCRdb proposes TRBD2, but this gene call is untestable without DNA. Germline CDR1 reads MNHEY; CDR2 reads SVGEGT. The CDR3 contains 16 residues.

The V gene is TRBV5-1, the J gene TRBJ1-2; TCRdb's D call of TRBD1 is untestable without DNA. The germline V gene has CDR1 SGHRS and CDR2 YFSETQ. CDR3 size: 13 residues. The CDR3 protein is CASSLGQGHGYTF. Looking up the rest from reference TRBV5-1 and TRBJ1-2 gives the full variable domain: KAGVTQTPRYLIKTRGQQVTLSCSPISGHRSVSWYQQTPGQGLQFLFEYFSETQRNKGNFPGRFSGRQFSNSRSEMNVSTLELGDSALYLCASSLGQGHGYTFGSGTRLTVV.

This chain joins TRBV19 and TRBJ1-1. The CDR3 sequence is 16 residues long. Germline V gives CDR1 LNHDA, CDR2 SQIVND (reference sequence). This CDR3 reads CASSIASGRALSEAFF. Complete variable domain (other parts from reference TRBV19 and TRBJ1-1): DGGITQSPKYLFRKEGQNVTLSCEQNLNHDAMYWYRQDPGQGLRLIYYSQIVNDFQKGDIAEGYSVSREKKESFPLTVTSAQKNPTAFYLCASSIASGRALSEAFFGQGTRLTVV.

This rearrangement joins TRBV6-2 or TRBV6-3 to TRBJ1-5; TCRdb's D call, TRBD1, is unchecked because there is no DNA. The CDR3 has 15 residues. Looked up from germline, CDR1 is MNHEY and CDR2 is SVGEGT. The CDR3 loop reads CASSLPGQYNQPQHF.

The rearrangement links TRBV4-3 to TRBJ1-2; TCRdb indicates TRBD1, and absent DNA this call remains unverified. This CDR3 comprises 14 residues. Germline-derived CDR1 and CDR2 are LGHNA and YSLEER. The CDR3 loop reads CASSHGTGNYGYTF.

The genes are TRBV7-2 and TRBJ1-1; TCRdb proposes TRBD1, but this gene call is untestable without DNA. CDR3 length: 14 residues. CDR1 and CDR2 (germline): SGHTA, FQGNSA. CDR3 in amino acids: CASSPVLGGSEAFF.

The chain employs TRBV5-1 and TRBJ2-1; TCRdb reports TRBD2, a call that lacks DNA to check it against. The CDR3 sequence is 16 residues long. The germline CDR1 and CDR2 sequences are SGHRS and YFSETQ. CDR3 protein: CASQMGTSGSDNEQFF.

The chain uses TRBV4-2 and TRBJ2-5; the TRBD2 assignment by TCRdb is unverifiable without DNA. This CDR3 comprises 14 residues. Germline V gene data show CDR1 as LGHNA and CDR2 as YNFKEQ. CDR3 residues: CASSQGTSEETQYF.

V and J are TRBV5-1 and TRBJ2-5; checking the TCRdb D call of TRBD2 is not possible without DNA. CDR3 length: 15 residues. Germline CDR1 SGHRS, CDR2 YFSETQ. CDR3 residues: CASSLGLAYQETQYF.

V and J are TRBV5-1 and TRBJ1-3. CDR3 length: 15 residues. The germline V gene encodes CDR1 SGHRS and CDR2 YFSETQ. The CDR3 here is CASRETHSSGNTIYF. The whole variable domain, filled in from reference TRBV5-1 and TRBJ1-3, reads KAGVTQTPRYLIKTRGQQVTLSCSPISGHRSVSWYQQTPGQGLQFLFEYFSETQRNKGNFPGRFSGRQFSNSRSEMNVSTLELGDSALYLCASRETHSSGNTIYFGEGSWLTVV.

The chain employs TRBV6-2 or TRBV6-3 and TRBJ2-1; as DNA is missing, the TRBD1 call by TCRdb cannot be tested. The length of the CDR3 is 16 residues. Germline V gene sequence: CDR1 MNHEY, CDR2 SVGEGT. CDR3 protein: CASRHTGGLSYNEQFF.

This chain connects TRBV12-3 or TRBV12-4 to TRBJ2-7; no DNA is available, so the TRBD2 call from TCRdb remains unchecked. There are 15 residues in the CDR3. The CDR3 here is CASSLGLAEIYEQYF.